One and the same sample provided the 23 T cell receptor beta chains below, sequenced in a study of blood T cell repertoires in COVID-19. TCRdb's copy holds only in-frame clones and misses some; the assay was immunoSEQ multiplex PCR. The sample contains a few hundred thousand clones, 88% of which appear only once. The material sequenced was PBMCs or T cells enriched from blood (not recorded which). The receptors here all came from a woman between 18 and 30 years old who had been exposed to COVID-19.

This rearrangement joins TRBV27 to TRBJ1-1; tentatively, D is TRBD1 (5 bases). CDR1 is MNHEY, CDR2 SMNVEV, per germline (reference sequence). CDR3 length: 15 amino acids. V lost 6 bases and J lost 2, with 16 bases in between. The CDR3 DNA is TGTGCCAGCAGACACCCGGGGCGGGGAAACACTGAAGCTTTCTTT. Translation: CASRHPGRGNTEAFF.

V and J are TRBV7-9 and TRBJ1-6, with D perhaps matching TRBD1 (6 bases). Trimming shortened V by 4 bases and J by 7 bases, and 11 bases separated the two germline ends. Germline CDR1 SEHNR, CDR2 FQNEAQ (reference sequence). This CDR3 has 14 amino acids. The CDR3 region is CASSSDRNNSPLHF. Here the CDR3 DNA reads TGTGCCAGCAGCTCGGACAGAAACAATTCACCCCTCCACTTT.

This clone is a singleton in its sample. The chain joins TRBV24-1 to TRBJ1-2, with TRBD1 identical over 7 bases. V shed 7 bases, J shed 4 bases, and the junction held 5 bases outside the gene matches. Looked up from germline, CDR1 is KGHDR and CDR2 is SFDVKD. This CDR3 spans 13 amino acids. For the CDR3, the DNA is TGTGCCACCAGCAAGGGACAGATCTATGGCTACACCTTC. This translates into CATSKGQIYGYTF.

CDR3 loop: CASSIGLGPNQETQYF. CDR3 bases: TGTGCCAGCAGCATCGGACTCGGACCGAACCAAGAGACCCAGTACTTC. The chain couples TRBV7-2 to TRBJ2-5; tentative D call: TRBD2 (5 bases). V lost 5 bases, J lost 0 bases, and 16 bases lay in between. This CDR3 is built from 16 residues. Germline CDR1 is SGHTA and CDR2 is FQGNSA.

The chain combines TRBV19 with TRBJ1-2; D is perhaps TRBD1 (5 bases). This CDR3 is built from 13 residues. The V gene's germline CDR1 is LNHDA and CDR2 SQIVND (reference sequence). The V end was cut by 4 bases, the J end by 6 bases, with 12 bases between. CDR3 residues: CASSTASGDGYTF. The CDR3 region has the DNA TGTGCCAGTAGTACCGCCTCGGGGGATGGCTACACCTTC.

On this clone: The junction departs from germline at one end; a sequencing error may be responsible. The chain couples TRBV27 to TRBJ2-7, with 7 bases that match TRBD1. The CDR3 loop spans 12 amino acids. Germline CDR1 and CDR2: MNHEY and SMNVEV (reference sequence). The CDR3 DNA reads TGTGCCAGCAGTACCGGAACAGGGGTGGGTTTCTTC. Translating gives CASSTGTGVGFF.

V gene TRBV13 combines with J gene TRBJ2-5, with D perhaps TRBD2 (7 bases). This CDR3 contains 14 residues. With 3 bases removed from V and 5 bases from J, the gap between germline ends came to 13 bases. Germline CDR1 and CDR2: PRHDT and FYEKMQ (reference sequence). The CDR3 sequence: CASSFGGGEETQYF. The CDR3 DNA sequence: TGTGCCAGCAGCTTTGGAGGGGGGGAGGAGACCCAGTACTTC.

This clone appeared once. V usage is TRBV7-9 and J usage is TRBJ2-7; 10 nucleotides agree with TRBD1. The CDR3 has 14 residues. V shed 5 bases and J 4 bases; nucleotides not matched to a gene: 5. Per the germline V gene, CDR1 is SEHNR and CDR2 is FQNEAQ (reference sequence). The CDR3 reads CASSPRDRGYEQYF. The CDR3 coding sequence is TGTGCCAGCAGCCCGCGGGACAGGGGTTACGAGCAGTACTTC. The entire variable domain, with the rest obtained from reference TRBV7-9 and TRBJ2-7, is as follows: DTGVSQNPRHKITKRGQNVTFRCDPISEHNRLYWYRQTLGQGPEFLTYFQNEAQLEKSRLLSDRFSAERPKGSFSTLEIQRTEQGDSAMYLCASSPRDRGYEQYFGPGTRLTVT.

The V call is TRBV5-1, the J call TRBJ2-7; D call uncertain. Trimming removed 4 bases from V and 6 bases from J, with 11 bases in between. The length of the CDR3 is 12 residues. The V gene's germline CDR1 is SGHRS and CDR2 YFSETQ. DNA of the CDR3: TGCGCCAGCAGCGGTACTTACGGCGAGCAGTACTTC. Its translation: CASSGTYGEQYF.

The V and J genes are TRBV5-1 and TRBJ2-7; 7 bases line up with TRBD1. There are 14 residues in the CDR3. Trimming at V came to 4 bases and at J to 3 bases, leaving 7 bases not matched to a gene. Germline lookup yields CDR1 SGHRS and CDR2 YFSETQ. The CDR3 region is CASSVTGTVYEQYF. The CDR3 nucleotides are TGCGCCAGCAGCGTCACCGGGACAGTCTACGAGCAGTACTTC.

This clone showed up many times. This chain links TRBV6-4 with TRBJ2-3, with D maybe TRBD1 (6 bases). Germline assignment: CDR1 MRHNA and CDR2 SNTAGT. Trimming took off 6 bases at V and 8 bases at J, with 21 bases between the two ends. The CDR3 loop spans 15 amino acids. CDR3 in amino acids: CASRSGASEVGTQYF. CDR3 in DNA: TGTGCCAGCAGATCAGGGGCGTCCGAAGTAGGTACGCAGTATTTT.

CDR3 region: CASSYRTSGLYEQYF. The CDR3 nucleotides read TGTGCCAGCAGTTATAGGACTAGCGGCCTCTACGAGCAGTACTTC. The chain uses TRBV28 and TRBJ2-7, with 10 bases identical to TRBD2. V was pared by 4 bases and J by 3 bases, with 6 bases of the junction left unmatched. CDR1 MDHEN and CDR2 SYDVKM come from the germline V gene. The CDR3 is made up of 15 amino acids.

This chain connects TRBV9 to TRBJ2-3, with 15 bases that match TRBD2. Germline trimming cut 4 bases from V and 2 bases from J; bases unmatched to any gene: 8. Germline CDR1 is SGDLS and CDR2 is YYNGEE. The CDR3 consists of 18 residues. As DNA, the CDR3 is TGTGCCAGCAGCCCGGGACTAGCGGGGGGAATGCCCACAGATACGCAGTATTTT. Translation: CASSPGLAGGMPTDTQYF.

The rearrangement uses TRBV18 and TRBJ2-7; TRBD1 matches 10 bases. The trim removed 4 bases at V and 4 bases at J, leaving 4 bases unmatched. This CDR3 comprises 14 residues. CDR1 and CDR2 (germline): KGHSH, LQKENI. The CDR3 bases are TGTGCCAGCTCACTGGGACAGGGGCTATACGAGCAGTACTTC. It specifies CASSLGQGLYEQYF.

The V and J genes are TRBV29-1 and TRBJ2-2; 9 nucleotides match TRBD1. Germline V lookup: CDR1 SQVTM, CDR2 ANQGSEA. This CDR3 comprises 15 residues. J lost 6 bases, V lost 7 bases, and 12 bases had no gene match. Here the CDR3 reads CSAPEGQGGAGELFF. For the CDR3, the DNA is TGCAGCGCCCCCGAGGGACAGGGAGGGGCCGGGGAGCTGTTTTTT.

A word on this clone: At the DNA level, this CDR3 is encoded by other sequences in the same sample as well. The rearrangement uses TRBV9 and TRBJ1-2; D not resolved. The germline CDR1 and CDR2 sequences are SGDLS and YYNGEE. V was trimmed by 1 base and J by 2 bases, leaving 12 bases between them. The length of the CDR3 is 15 residues. The CDR3 coding sequence is TGTGCCAGCAGCGTACAAGGTGGAGGAAACTATGGCTACACCTTC. Amino acids: CASSVQGGGNYGYTF.

The rearrangement uses TRBV30 and TRBJ1-2, with D hard to call. V lost 3 bases to trimming and J lost 12 bases, with 14 bases between them. The CDR3 sequence is 11 residues long. Germline CDR1 reads GTSNPN; CDR2 reads SVGIG (reference sequence). In DNA, the CDR3 is TGTGCCTGGAGCCCGGCTCCGGGAGACACCTTC. This encodes CAWSPAPGDTF. Looking up the rest from reference TRBV30 and TRBJ1-2 gives the full variable domain: SQTIHQWPATLVQPVGSPLSLECTVEGTSNPNLYWYRQAAGRGLQLLFYSVGIGQISSEVPQNLSASRPQDRQFILSSKKLLLSDSGFYLCAWSPAPGDTFGSGTRLTVV.

This chain uses TRBV6-5 with TRBJ1-3, with D possibly being TRBD1 (6 bases). This CDR3 spans 15 amino acids. Germline V gene data show CDR1 as MNHEY and CDR2 as SVGAGI. V was trimmed by 7 bases and J by 0 bases, leaving 13 bases between them. DNA of the CDR3: TGTGCCAGCAAAAAGGGGGGGGGCTCTGGAAACACCATATATTTT. As protein: CASKKGGGSGNTIYF.

The rearrangement uses TRBV9 and TRBJ2-4, with a possible D match to TRBD2 (6 bases). Germline V CDR1 and CDR2: SGDLS, YYNGEE. This CDR3 is built from 15 residues. Trimming removed 4 bases from V and 0 bases from J, with 11 bases in between. CDR3 in DNA: TGTGCCAGCAGCCATAGCGGTTCAGCCAAAAACATTCAGTACTTC. This translates into CASSHSGSAKNIQYF.

The chain couples TRBV19 to TRBJ1-2; TRBD1 aligns across 7 bases. CDR1 is LNHDA, CDR2 SQIVND, per germline (reference sequence). V gave up 9 bases and J gave up 10 bases; unmatched junction bases: 11. The CDR3 is 12 amino acids. The CDR3 bases are TGTGCCAGCAGGGACAGAGGACTGATCTACACCTTC. It encodes CASRDRGLIYTF.

The chain carries TRBV5-6 and TRBJ2-5; D ambiguous. Germline-derived CDR1 and CDR2 are SGHDT and YYEEEE. V was cut by 4 bases and J by 7 bases, with 8 bases left in between. CDR3 length equals 11 residues. The CDR3 sequence: CASSTVGTQYF. CDR3 nucleotides: TGTGCCAGCAGCACAGTAGGGACCCAGTACTTC.

The V gene is TRBV13, the J gene TRBJ2-1; 10 nucleotides align to TRBD1. Germline loops: CDR1 PRHDT, CDR2 FYEKMQ (reference sequence). This CDR3 contains 16 residues. V dropped 5 bases and J dropped 0; count of bases not matched to a gene: 4. CDR3 residues: CASSPDRGSSYNEQFF. CDR3 coding DNA: TGTGCCAGCAGCCCGGACAGGGGGAGCTCCTACAATGAGCAGTTCTTC.

This chain connects TRBV7-9 to TRBJ2-4; a weak D match, TRBD2 (5 bases). Germline V CDR1 and CDR2: SEHNR, FQNEAQ (reference sequence). This CDR3 has 12 residues. Deletions cut 3 bases from V and 7 bases from J, with 7 bases between. The CDR3 nucleotides are TGTGCCAGCAGCTTCGCGGGTAACATTCAGTACTTC. Protein sequence: CASSFAGNIQYF.